This T cell receptor (beta chain) was observed in a study of blood T cell repertoires in COVID-19. Using immunoSEQ multiplex PCR, the repertoire was profiled, and TCRdb retains in-frame clones only, with some absent. The profile covers about 96,000 clones, with approximately 84% appearing a single time and around 15% taken by the ten largest. V dropped 0 bases and J dropped 10 bases, with 7 bases sitting between them. Germline CDR1 is ENHRY and CDR2 is SYGVKD. The CDR3 extends over 13 amino acids. The chain recombines TRBV10-3 with TRBJ1-6; D is undetermined. Sequenced input: peripheral blood. The origin of this receptor is an older woman with acute or convalescent COVID-19. For the CDR3, the DNA is TGTGCCATCAGTGAGTCAAGCCCGTCACCCCTCCACTTT. Protein product: CAISESSPSPLHF.